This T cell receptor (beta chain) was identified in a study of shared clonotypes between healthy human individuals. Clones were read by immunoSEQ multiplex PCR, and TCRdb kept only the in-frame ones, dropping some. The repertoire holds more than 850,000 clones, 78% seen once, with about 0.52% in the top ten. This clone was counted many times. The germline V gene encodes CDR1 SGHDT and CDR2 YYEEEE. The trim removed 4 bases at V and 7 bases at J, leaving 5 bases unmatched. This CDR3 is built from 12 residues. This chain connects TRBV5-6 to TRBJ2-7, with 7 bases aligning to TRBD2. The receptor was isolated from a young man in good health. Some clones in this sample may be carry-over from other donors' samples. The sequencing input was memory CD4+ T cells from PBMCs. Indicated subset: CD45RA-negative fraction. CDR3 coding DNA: TGTGCCAGCAGCCGGGCGGGGGTTGAGCAGTACTTC. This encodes CASSRAGVEQYF. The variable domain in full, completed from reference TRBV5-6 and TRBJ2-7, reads DAGVTQSPTHLIKTRGQQVTLRCSPKSGHDTVSWYQQALGQGPQFIFQYYEEEERQRGNFPDRFSGHQFPNYSSELNVNALLLGDSALYLCASSRAGVEQYFGPGTRLTVT.